Listed below are T cell receptor beta chains from one sample, sequenced in a study of CD8 T cells in Susac syndrome. Each CDR3 protein is one row after TCRdb ran MiXCR on the immunoSEQ multiplex PCR reads. The sample holds around 160,000 distinct CDR3 sequences, 93% seen once. Input material: CD4+ T cells from PBMCs. The source of these receptors is a human donor in good health. Each CDR3 is given with its conserved first and last residue. D genes are given only for firm matches. Only part of the rows carry a size: once, few, many, or a class if the clone is expanded.

v_gene	j_gene	abundance	d_gene	CDR3aa	CDR3nt
TRBV5-1	TRBJ2-1	.	TRBD1	CASSLVAGGLYNEQFF	TGCGCCAGCAGCTTGGTAGCAGGGGGCCTTTACAATGAGCAGTTCTTC
TRBV29-1	TRBJ2-3	.	.	CSLLGHTSTDTQYF	TGCAGCCTTCTTGGACACACTAGCACAGATACGCAGTATTTT
TRBV5-1	TRBJ2-7	.	.	CASSLFSGGSYEQYF	TGCGCCAGCAGCTTGTTTAGCGGAGGCTCCTACGAGCAGTACTTC
TRBV3-1	TRBJ1-2	once	.	CASSQERIGSRSYGYTF	TGTGCCAGCAGCCAAGAAAGAATCGGCTCTAGAAGTTATGGCTACACCTTC
TRBV7-9	TRBJ2-2	.	TRBD2	CASSYSAGLNTGELFF	TGTGCCAGCAGCTATTCAGCGGGACTGAACACCGGGGAGCTGTTTTTT
TRBV7-3	TRBJ2-7	once	.	CASSPLPPPGEQYF	TGTGCCAGCAGCCCCCTCCCTCCCCCTGGCGAGCAGTACTTC
TRBV7-6	TRBJ2-7	.	.	CASSLAQIGRGPPEQYF	TGTGCCAGCAGCTTAGCGCAAATTGGCAGGGGTCCCCCCGAGCAGTACTTC
TRBV9	TRBJ2-1	.	TRBD2	CASSAAPGTSDVGDNEQFF	TGTGCCAGCAGCGCCGCTCCGGGGACTAGCGATGTCGGGGACAATGAGCAGTTCTTC
TRBV6-6	TRBJ1-2	.	TRBD1	CASSYSQGNNYGYTF	TGTGCCAGCAGTTACTCACAGGGGAATAACTATGGCTACACCTTC
TRBV6-6	TRBJ1-5	.	.	CASRPVLGQTNQPQHF	TGTGCCAGCCGCCCAGTATTAGGACAGACCAATCAGCCCCAGCATTTT
TRBV9	TRBJ1-1	once	.	CASSVTQQNTEVFF	TGTGCCAGCAGCGTAACACAGCAGAACACTGAAGTTTTCTTT
TRBV7-2	TRBJ1-4	.	.	CASSYQTGGGEKLFF	TGTGCCAGCAGCTACCAGACAGGCGGAGGGGAAAAACTGTTTTTT
TRBV2	TRBJ1-1	.	.	CASSEYRRTEAFF	TGTGCCAGCAGTGAGTACCGGCGCACTGAAGCTTTCTTT
TRBV9	TRBJ1-5	.	.	CASSVGGQVNQPQHF	TGTGCCAGCAGCGTAGGAGGTCAGGTAAATCAGCCCCAGCATTTT
TRBV5-6	TRBJ1-5	.	.	CASSLRDRSNQPQHF	TGTGCCAGCAGCTTGCGGGACCGTAGCAATCAGCCCCAGCATTTT
TRBV5-1	TRBJ1-2	.	TRBD1	CASSQTGARDGYTF	TGCGCCAGCAGCCAAACAGGGGCTCGGGATGGCTACACCTTC
TRBV18	TRBJ2-3	.	.	CASSPSLTRSSIGTDTQYF	TGTGCCAGCTCACCCTCTCTGACAAGGTCTTCGATAGGCACAGATACGCAGTATTTT
TRBV30	TRBJ1-1	once	.	CAWSRTGRAEAFF	TGTGCCTGGAGCAGAACAGGGAGGGCTGAAGCTTTCTTT
TRBV29-1	TRBJ2-1	once	TRBD2	CSVVEAGGYNEQFF	TGCAGCGTTGTTGAAGCGGGGGGTTACAATGAGCAGTTCTTC
TRBV30	TRBJ1-5	.	.	CAWSQQGSGNQPQHF	TGTGCCTGGAGTCAACAGGGTAGCGGCAATCAGCCCCAGCATTTT
TRBV20-1	TRBJ2-1	.	TRBD2	CSAAPGGNLYNEQFF	TGCAGTGCTGCACCCGGGGGGAACTTATACAATGAGCAGTTCTTC
TRBV5-1	TRBJ1-1	.	.	CASSLGLTMNTEAFF	TGCGCCAGCAGCTTGGGACTGACAATGAACACTGAAGCTTTCTTT